The 20 T cell receptor beta chains below come from one sample, sequenced in a study of T cells after yellow fever vaccination. In TCRdb, the 5' RACE reads were re-called with MiXCR into one record per CDR3 protein. The sample lists 350,000 to 450,000 distinct CDR3 sequences, 18% occurring once. Sequencing was performed on PBMCs, taken before the yellow fever booster vaccination. These receptors all come from a man aged 18-30 years who received the YFV17D yellow fever vaccine.

With respect to this clonotype: It is unclear where the CDR3 begins or ends on the DNA, so no DNA is shown, and the CDR3 is as TCRdb lists it. This CDR3 reads CASSPGQGEPGSCFF. The chain is built from TRBV7-6 and TRBJ2-2; the table assigns TRBD1, which was not confirmed against the DNA. From germline, CDR1 is SGHVS and CDR2 FNYEAQ. The CDR3 contains 15 residues when both ends are counted.

This clonotype is a singleton in its sample. No DNA is shown, since the ends of the CDR3 on it are uncertain; the CDR3 is the one TCRdb lists. This chain uses TRBV6-6 with TRBJ1-5. The CDR3 is 14 residues long, counting both termini. Germline V gives CDR1 MNHNY, CDR2 SVGAGI (reference sequence). The CDR3: CASSPGLIFALGAF.

J is TRBJ1-5 and V is TRBV7-9; possibly TRBD1 for D (5 bases). The germline V gene encodes CDR1 SEHNR and CDR2 FQNEAQ (reference sequence). This CDR3 is built from 15 residues. The germline V and J ends were trimmed by 2 bases and 3 bases, with 11 bases remaining between them. CDR3 sequence reads: CASSLSRDPNQPQHF. The CDR3 region has the DNA TGTGCCAGCAGCTTAAGCCGGGACCCCAATCAGCCCCAGCATTTT.

This chain connects TRBV20-1 to TRBJ1-1; the match to TRBD1 covers 8 bases. This CDR3 spans 18 amino acids. V trimming: 0 bases; J trimming: 5 bases; junction bases outside the gene matches: 17. The germline V gene encodes CDR1 DFQATT and CDR2 SNEGSKA (reference sequence). CDR3 DNA: TGCAGTGCTAGAGATCAGAGGACAGGGCCGATCTCACGGACTGAAGCTTTCTTT. Translation: CSARDQRTGPISRTEAFF.

This clonotype turned up a few times. The chain carries TRBV6-5 and TRBJ2-3; D is unresolved. CDR3 size: 13 residues. Germline V gene lookup returns CDR1 MNHEY and CDR2 SVGAGI. The V and J ends lost 6 bases and 5 bases respectively, with 12 bases between them. The CDR3 nucleotides are TGTGCCAGCAGCCGGGCCCGCGGAGATACGCAGTATTTT. Protein sequence: CASSRARGDTQYF.

In DNA form, the CDR3 reads TGTGCCAGCAGCACAAAAATTACTAAGCGGCTCTACAATGAGCAGTTCTTC. It translates to CASSTKITKRLYNEQFF. The gene calls are TRBV5-5 and TRBJ2-1; D possibly corresponds to TRBD2 (5 bases). Trimming stripped 4 bases from V and 3 bases from J, with 20 bases between. The germline CDR1 and CDR2 sequences are SGHKS and YYEKEE (reference sequence). This CDR3 is built from 17 residues.

This clonotype occurred a few times. The chain recombines TRBV15 with TRBJ2-1, with TRBD1 matching 8 bases. This CDR3 has 14 residues. Germline-derived CDR1 and CDR2 are LNHNV and YYDKDF (reference sequence). With V trimmed by 3 bases and J by 10 bases, 8 bases remained unmatched. The CDR3 nucleotides read TGTGCCACCAGCAGGCCAGACAGGGGCCGGGAGCAGTTCTTC. Translating gives CATSRPDRGREQFF.

V usage is TRBV27 and J usage is TRBJ1-2; 8 bases are a match to TRBD1. The CDR3 is made up of 17 amino acids. Looked up from germline, CDR1 is MNHEY and CDR2 is SMNVEV (reference sequence). Unmatched junction bases numbered 12, after V lost 4 bases and J lost 2 bases. The CDR3 sequence: CASSSEAGGAGNYGYTF. The CDR3 region has the DNA TGTGCCAGCAGTTCGGAGGCAGGGGGCGCCGGGAACTATGGCTACACCTTC.

This clonotype appeared a few times. This chain uses TRBV7-9 with TRBJ1-4, with a weak D call TRBD1 (6 bases). The CDR3 totals 15 residues. CDR1 is SEHNR, CDR2 FQNEAQ, per germline (reference sequence). Trimming removed 7 bases at V and 4 bases at J, with 16 bases between. CDR3 sequence reads: CASTSSGDHNEKLFF. The CDR3 region has the DNA TGTGCCAGCACCTCTTCAGGGGACCATAATGAAAAACTGTTTTTT.

The chain combines TRBV4-1 with TRBJ1-2; D might be TRBD1 (5 bases). This CDR3 contains 14 residues. Trimming took off 0 bases at V and 5 bases at J, with 10 bases between the two ends. CDR1 and CDR2 (germline): MGHRA, YSYEKL. Written as DNA, the CDR3 is TGCGCCAGCAGCCAAGAGGGGCTCTCATATGGCTACACCTTC. Translation gives CASSQEGLSYGYTF.

The chain employs TRBV29-1 and TRBJ1-4, with D perhaps matching TRBD1 (6 bases). Trimming shortened V by 7 bases and J by 0 bases, and 9 bases separated the two germline ends. The CDR3 runs to 13 residues. Germline V gene lookup returns CDR1 SQVTM and CDR2 ANQGSEA. CDR3 in DNA: TGCAGCGGGACAGAAACAACTAATGAAAAACTGTTTTTT. Protein sequence: CSGTETTNEKLFF.

This clonotype was seen a few times. The chain uses TRBV5-1 and TRBJ2-7, with 7 bases aligning to TRBD1. J lost 5 bases, V lost 4 bases, and 9 bases had no gene match. Germline-derived CDR1 and CDR2 are SGHRS and YFSETQ. CDR3 size: 14 residues. CDR3 DNA: TGCGCCAGCAGCAGAATGACAGGGATCGACGAGCAGTACGTC. Amino acid sequence: CASSRMTGIDEQYV.

The V gene is TRBV5-8, the J gene TRBJ2-2; 7 bases map to TRBD1. CDR1 is SGHTS, CDR2 YDEGEE, per germline. The CDR3 runs to 16 residues. J lost 1 base, V lost 4 bases, and 7 bases had no gene match. Here the CDR3 reads CASSIWTGVNTGELFF. The CDR3 coding sequence is TGTGCCAGCAGCATATGGACAGGCGTGAACACCGGGGAGCTGTTTTTT.

The chain links TRBV2 to TRBJ2-4; TRBD2 is a possible D gene (6 bases). CDR3 size: 12 residues. Germline V gene sequence: CDR1 SNHLY, CDR2 FYNNEI. The V end lost 7 bases, the J end lost 7 bases, and 11 bases lay between the germline ends. The CDR3 loop reads CASTDGGNIQYF. CDR3 in DNA: TGTGCCAGCACGGACGGAGGGAACATTCAGTACTTC.

In this sample, this clonotype turned up a few times. The chain couples TRBV6-6 to TRBJ1-2, with TRBD1 as a possible D gene (5 bases). There are 15 residues in the CDR3. The V gene lost 4 bases and the J gene lost 4 bases, with 16 bases spanning the gap. Germline CDR1 MNHNY, CDR2 SVGAGI (reference sequence). CDR3 region: CASSSGTSDLYGYTF. The CDR3 DNA sequence: TGTGCCAGCAGTTCCGGGACTTCTGACCTCTATGGCTACACCTTC.

V is TRBV7-2 and J is TRBJ1-2; 12 nucleotides agree with TRBD1. V was clipped by 0 bases and J by 7 bases; unmatched bases: 6. Germline V lookup: CDR1 SGHTA, CDR2 FQGNSA. The CDR3 is made up of 16 amino acids. The CDR3 spells CASSLAPGTGGGGYTF. The CDR3, as DNA: TGTGCCAGCAGCTTAGCCCCCGGGACAGGGGGCGGTGGCTACACCTTC.

This clonotype was observed a handful of times. The gene calls are TRBV12-3 or TRBV12-4 and TRBJ2-5; D not resolved. V lost 4 bases and J 5 bases, leaving 8 bases between the germline ends. This CDR3 is 12 amino acids long. The CDR3 sequence: CASSSRVETQYF. The CDR3 region has the DNA TGTGCCAGCAGTTCGCGCGTGGAGACCCAGTACTTC.

The V and J genes are TRBV20-1 and TRBJ2-1; 9 nucleotides line up with TRBD2. The CDR3 runs 12 residues. CDR1 and CDR2 from the germline V gene are DFQATT and SNEGSKA (reference sequence). Unmatched junction bases numbered 3, after V lost 6 bases and J lost 6 bases. The CDR3 loop reads CSAAGGPNEQFF. The DNA of the CDR3 is TGCAGTGCCGCGGGGGGGCCCAATGAGCAGTTCTTC.

A few counts support this clonotype. The rearrangement links TRBV29-1 to TRBJ2-1; a possible D gene is TRBD2 (5 bases). Trimming stripped 4 bases from V and 0 bases from J, with 10 bases between. Germline-derived CDR1 and CDR2 are SQVTM and ANQGSEA. This CDR3 is built from 14 residues. The CDR3 reads CSVVRGSSYNEQFF. CDR3 coding DNA: TGCAGCGTTGTAAGAGGGAGCTCCTACAATGAGCAGTTCTTC.

The CDR3 loop reads CASSYLRRQDTEAFF. As DNA, the CDR3 is TGTGCCAGCAGTTACTTGAGAAGGCAGGACACTGAAGCTTTCTTT. The chain carries TRBV6-5 and TRBJ1-1; D gene unclear. Trimming removed 1 base from V and 3 bases from J, with 12 bases in between. This CDR3 contains 15 residues. The germline gives CDR1 MNHEY, CDR2 SVGAGI.